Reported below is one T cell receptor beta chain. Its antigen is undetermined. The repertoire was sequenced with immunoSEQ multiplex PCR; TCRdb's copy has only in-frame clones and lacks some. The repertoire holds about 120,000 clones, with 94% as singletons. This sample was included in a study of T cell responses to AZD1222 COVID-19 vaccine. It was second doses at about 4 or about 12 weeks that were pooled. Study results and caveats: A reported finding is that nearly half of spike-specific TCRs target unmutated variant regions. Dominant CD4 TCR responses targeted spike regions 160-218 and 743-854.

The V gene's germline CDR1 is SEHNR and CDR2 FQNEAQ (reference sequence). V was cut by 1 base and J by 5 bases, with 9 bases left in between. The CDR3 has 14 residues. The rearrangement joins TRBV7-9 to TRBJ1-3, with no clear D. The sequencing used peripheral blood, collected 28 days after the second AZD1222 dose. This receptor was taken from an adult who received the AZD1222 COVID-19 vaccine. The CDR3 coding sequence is TGTGCCAGCAGCTTAGAGGAGACTCGAAACACCATATATTTT. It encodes CASSLEETRNTIYF.